The source of this T cell receptor (beta chain) is a study of cytomegalovirus exposure and HLA in healthy donors listed by TCRdb under 2017. Context from the whole study: In an earlier analysis of roughly 500 of the donors, less than 350 Gb of sequence data and some 120 million unique TCR beta sequences from about 179 million T cells were reported. All discovery cohort repertoires had been generated on a single sequencing platform. An earlier analysis of 587 of the donors applied high-throughput TCR beta sequencing to assess whether each TCR beta V gene segment acted as functional or pseudogenic. The study profiled the T cell repertoires of fewer than 850 subjects by immunosequencing and related them to cytomegalovirus serostatus. A later genetic analysis took genome-wide SNP genotypes for about 55% of the roughly 700 donors and used that subset as a discovery cohort. Rather than drawing on any new phenotypic data, the later analysis identified candidate immune exposures from TCR beta sequences and the way those sequences occurred across donors. The study combined high-throughput TCR immunosequencing, statistical association of individual TCRs with disease status, and machine learning to predict cytomegalovirus infection status. A few DR-DQ haplotypes were treated as single units for association and clustering because of strong linkage in the cohort. Among around 400 genotyped donors of the cohort, an average of around 220,000 unique TCR beta nucleotide sequences was sequenced per donor, of which about 18% were non-productive. Along with the approximately 670-subject first cohort, a separate validation cohort of 120 different subjects was used. Among the roughly 390 genotyped donors, around 81% belonged to the genetic ancestry cluster associated with self-reported Caucasian donors. The number of donors typed differed by locus, with 629-630 for A, B, C, DRB1 and DQB1, roughly 520 for DQA1, 600 to 610 for DPA1, and approximately 470 for DPB1. The study aimed to test whether cataloging public T cell receptors could reveal signatures of past pathogen exposure. Donor age, sex, ethnicity and CMV serostatus were collected together with the repertoire data. An early release that covered some 640 HLA-typed donors contained about 300 gigabases of sequencing data and tens of millions of unique TCR sequences. HLA typing included class I and class II loci at four-digit resolution. In a later analysis, previously published TCR beta repertoires from about 670 donors were re-analyzed and high-resolution HLA genotyping was added so that TCR occurrence patterns could be studied.

Libraries came from the immunoSEQ multiplex PCR assay. The multiplex PCR relied on a mix of 60 forward primers for TCR Vbeta segments and 13 reverse primers for TCR Jbeta segments. The CDR3 region of rearranged TCR beta genes was amplified from genomic DNA by a multiplex PCR assay. Amplified TCR beta libraries were sequenced as 87-base-pair reads on the Illumina HiSeq System. In the source study's methods: A later analysis tallied around 82 million unique TCR beta chains across the 660 or so repertoires, and approximately 9.9 million of those chains were shared by two or more donors. Raw reads were error-corrected and collapsed into unique sequences by a nearest-neighbor algorithm in which closely related sequences were merged to remove PCR and sequencing errors. To assign V, D and J gene segments, CDR3 sequences were aligned to IMGT reference sequences. Each retained sequence needed at least a six-nucleotide match to both a V gene segment and a J gene segment. Rearrangements were called productive when the CDR3 lacked stop codons and stayed in frame with V and J; all others were non-productive. Following IMGT convention, CDR3 was defined as the stretch from the second conserved V-encoded cysteine to the conserved J-encoded phenylalanine. Sequences without an unambiguous match to a single V gene segment were excluded from the earlier analysis of over 500 of the donors. An earlier analysis of a few hundred of the donors classified V segments as functional when productive rearrangements were above 56.7% and as segregating when the standard deviation between donors was above 5%. A statistical classification framework was built for diagnosing cytomegalovirus status from the catalog of TCR beta chain sequences. V and J gene assignment, in a later analysis, came from comparing TCR nucleotide sequences with IMGT/GENE-DB human TR gene sequences. A later analysis assigned CDR3 sequences and most-parsimonious VDJ recombination scenarios with the TCRdist pipeline. In a later analysis, each TCR beta chain was defined by its CDR3 amino acid sequence together with its V-gene family, and reads without a unique V-gene family were excluded. In a later analysis, 550 to 650 highly shared, low-generation-probability nucleotide sequences were removed to address suspected cross-contamination and a sequencing artifact. In a later analysis, a clonal expansion index was calculated for each public chain from normalized within-repertoire ranks of inferred template counts. In a later analysis, generation probabilities were computed using a VDJ recombination model fitted to out-of-frame rearrangements, and the results were checked against IGoR. Hypergeometric tests were used in a later analysis to score TCR-TCR, TCR-HLA and TCR-CMV co-occurrence, with a repertoire-size bias correction applied to the TCR pairs. A later analysis estimated false discovery rates by permuting HLA or CMV assignments 20 times. A later analysis grouped co-occurring TCRs with DBSCAN, adding TCRdist sequence similarity when clustering within HLA-allele-positive subsets. Co-occurrence clustering excluded repertoires with fewer than 30,000 or more than 120,000 public chains, plus five with anomalous nucleotide sharing. Imported from immuneACCESS, the table was reduced by TCRdb to in-frame sequences with V and J called. These copies leave out some clones; in studies compared against another copy, an unresolved V gene accounts for under half, and the cause of the remainder is not known. V, J and clone size were drawn from that table, and D and trimming were deduced from the DNA. The sample data list 100,000 to 150,000 clones, and more than 60% of these were observed just once. The ten largest clonotypes hold about 3.5% of the sample.

On this clone itself: The target of this receptor is not known. No base quality information exists; no much larger clone differs at one position.

Overall study results and their limits: In both the original and validation cohorts, the classifier was reported to diagnose cytomegalovirus status with high specificity and sensitivity. A group of highly shared sequence variants was considered likely to be a technical artifact of the sequencing pipeline. In vitro tests confirmed that a few of the cytomegalovirus-associated TCR beta chains recognize cytomegalovirus antigens. According to a later analysis, parvovirus B19, influenza, CMV and Epstein-Barr virus appeared linked to several top co-occurrence clusters. A further reported finding was that TCR beta sequences accurately predicted the HLA-A and HLA-B alleles for most subjects in the first cohort. A later analysis found that TCR association rates varied across HLA loci, with DRB1 alleles showing the most associated TCRs and HLA-C alleles the fewest. It was suggested by the authors that the approach could potentially be generalized to other disease states and immunological phenotypes. Only TCR beta chains were sequenced in this cohort, and the absence of alpha or paired-chain data limited detectable features. In the study, 150 to 200 TCR beta chains were listed as associated with cytomegalovirus. Because counts were too low, seventeen rarely observed V segments, including chromosome 9 orphons, were excluded from the earlier analysis of several hundred of the donors. Some IMGT-functional V segments, including TRBV6-2 and TRBV6-3, could not be told apart with the 87-base-pair reads, so those segments were excluded. Correlated functional status among segregating V segments might be attributable to linkage disequilibrium, but an unknown experimental factor could not be ruled out. CMV serostatus was the only immune exposure information available for the cohort. In a later genetic analysis, a missense DCLRE1C variant was associated with V-gene and J-gene trimming of TCR beta chains, and the association was replicated in an independent cohort. Across donors, most TCR sequences were observed very rarely, whereas some public TCRs were present in many individuals. The presence/absence analyses assumed that sequencing depth was roughly uniform across donors, and that assumption may not be true. A later analysis associated approximately 17,000 TCR beta sequences with specific HLA alleles at a false discovery rate of 0.05. Because HLA typing was unavailable for some donors at each locus, only the typed subset was used in association tests. Compared with equally common non-associated chains, HLA-associated TCR beta chains in a later analysis were more clonally expanded and had lower generation probabilities. An earlier analysis of several hundred of the donors showed that most TCR beta V segments appeared in productive rearrangements either about 87% or about 30% of the time, which broadly matched IMGT annotations. Compared with the 666-donor mean, donors in an Asian-associated ancestry cluster had fewer N-insertions in productive TCRs, according to a later genetic analysis. Assigning TCR associations to individual alleles was difficult when HLA alleles, especially DR and DQ, strongly co-occurred. Most CMV-associated TCR beta chains appeared to be HLA-restricted in a later analysis, and the HLA associations seemed to be driven largely by CMV exposure.

The cohort consisted of 670 or so healthy bone marrow donors. At the time of sampling, all cohort members were nominally healthy, though unrecorded immune exposures were likely present. The donor was CMV seronegative and belonged to the group of under 400 seronegative cohort members. Each donor provided a peripheral blood sample, and peripheral blood mononuclear cells were used for TCR beta sequencing. The Qiagen DNeasy Blood Extraction Kit was used to extract genomic DNA from the blood cell samples. CDR1 and CDR2, looked up from the germline V gene, are SGDLS and YYNGEE. Trimming at the junction amounts to 4 bases on V and 2 bases on J, and the germline ends lie 15 bases apart. The CDR3 numbers 15 residues from cysteine through phenylalanine. This entry keeps only the CDR3 DNA: 45 bases, framed from base 1.

Sequencing used PBMCs. This receptor was identified in a young man in good health and CMV-seronegative. The chain was built from TRBV9 and TRBJ2-5; the D gene is perhaps TRBD2, on 5 matching bases. The CDR3 has the sequence CASSPAGVEQETQYF. Read as DNA, the sequence is TGTGCCAGCAGCCCCGCCGGGGTAGAACAAGAGACCCAGTACTTC.